This TCR beta chain comes out of a study of T cell responses to AZD1222 COVID-19 vaccine. Study information: Some second doses came at about 4 weeks and others at about 12 weeks; these were pooled. Study-wide points: It was only after the peak T cell response that any repertoires were sampled.

Trimming cost V 10 bases and J 5 bases, with 20 bases left between them. The CDR3 is 14 amino acids. The V gene's germline CDR1 is MNHEY and CDR2 SVGAGI. As for this clone: Antigen specificity is unknown.

This table comes from immunoSEQ multiplex PCR, and its TCRdb copy is limited to in-frame clones, with some not included. Altogether more than 100,000 clones are present, roughly nine tenths being singletons, with the ten largest covering about 1.5%. This TCR came from an adult in good health. This rearrangement joins TRBV6-5 to TRBJ1-1, with TRBD1 as a possible D gene (6 bases). The source was peripheral blood, collected on day 0 of AZD1222 vaccination. The DNA for the CDR3 is TGTGCCACCACCCTGGGGGCTAGGGGGACTGAAGCTTTCTTT. As protein: CATTLGARGTEAFF.